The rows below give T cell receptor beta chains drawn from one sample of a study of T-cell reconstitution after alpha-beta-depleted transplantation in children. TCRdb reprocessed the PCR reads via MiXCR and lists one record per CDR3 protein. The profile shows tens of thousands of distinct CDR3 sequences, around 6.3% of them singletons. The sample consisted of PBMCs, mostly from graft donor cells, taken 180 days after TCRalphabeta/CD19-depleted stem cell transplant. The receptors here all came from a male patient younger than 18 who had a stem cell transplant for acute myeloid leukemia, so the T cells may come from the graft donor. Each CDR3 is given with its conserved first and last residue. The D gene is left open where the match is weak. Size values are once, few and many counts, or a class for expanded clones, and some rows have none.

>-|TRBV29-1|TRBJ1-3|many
CSVEPGVGNTIYF
TGCAGCGTTGAACCTGGGGTAGGAAACACCATATATTTT
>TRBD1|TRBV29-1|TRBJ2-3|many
CSAEGQGASDTQYF
TGCAGCGCCGAGGGACAGGGGGCCTCAGATACGCAGTATTTT
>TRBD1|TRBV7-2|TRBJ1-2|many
CASSQLIPGTGEGYTF
TGTGCCAGCAGCCAACTAATACCCGGGACAGGGGAAGGCTACACCTTC
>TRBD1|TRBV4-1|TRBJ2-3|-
CASSSRTGRPLTSTDTQYF
TGCGCCAGCAGCTCTCGGACAGGGCGACCGTTGACTAGCACAGATACGCAGTATTTT
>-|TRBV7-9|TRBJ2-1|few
CASSTTRHSSYNEQFF
TGTGCCAGCAGCACCACGAGACATAGCTCCTACAATGAGCAGTTCTTC
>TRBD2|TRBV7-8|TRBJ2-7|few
CASSSRTSGSYEQYF
TGTGCCAGCAGCTCACGGACTAGCGGGAGTTACGAGCAGTACTTC
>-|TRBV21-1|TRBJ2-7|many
CASSKKREGYEQYF
TGTGCCAGCAGCAAGAAGCGGGAGGGGTACGAGCAGTACTTC
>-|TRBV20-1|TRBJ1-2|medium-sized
CSARVDGYTF
TGCAGTGCCCGGGTGGATGGCTACACCTTC
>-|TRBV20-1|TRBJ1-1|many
CSARDLRGASTEAFF
TGCAGTGCTAGAGATTTGAGGGGCGCTAGCACTGAAGCTTTCTTT
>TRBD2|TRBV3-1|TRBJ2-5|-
CAISSGTSGRALDETQYF
TGTGCCATCAGTTCAGGGACTAGCGGGAGGGCCCTCGACGAGACCCAGTACTTC
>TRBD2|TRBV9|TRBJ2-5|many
CASSVGAGTSGRWETQYF
TGTGCCAGCAGCGTAGGCGCCGGGACTAGCGGGAGGTGGGAGACCCAGTACTTC
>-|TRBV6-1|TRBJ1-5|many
CASSEATGNQPQHF
TGTGCCAGCAGTGAAGCTACAGGGAATCAGCCCCAGCATTTT
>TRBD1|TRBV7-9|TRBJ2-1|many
CASSPRDSQIFINEQFF
TGTGCCAGCAGCCCAAGGGACAGCCAGATATTTATTAATGAGCAGTTCTTC
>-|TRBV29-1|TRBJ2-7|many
CSGRAGSAYEQYF
TGCAGCGGACGAGCGGGCTCCGCCTACGAGCAGTACTTC
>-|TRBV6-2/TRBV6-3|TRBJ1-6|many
CASSYSGDSPLHF
TGTGCCAGCAGTTACTCCGGGGATTCACCCCTCCACTTT
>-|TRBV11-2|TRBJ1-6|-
CASSRGGVGPLHF
TGTGCCAGCAGCCGTGGCGGGGTAGGACCCCTCCACTTT
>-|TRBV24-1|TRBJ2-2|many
CATSDLFGATGELFF
TGTGCCACCAGTGATCTCTTTGGGGCTACCGGGGAGCTGTTTTTT
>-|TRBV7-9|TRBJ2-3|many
CASSPPDLLSTDTQYF
TGTGCCAGCAGCCCTCCCGACTTACTTAGCACAGATACGCAGTATTTT
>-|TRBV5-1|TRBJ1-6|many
CASSLALGQNNSPLHF
TGCGCCAGCAGCTTGGCCCTCGGGCAGAATAATTCACCCCTCCACTTT
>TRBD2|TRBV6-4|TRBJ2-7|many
CASSDRFGTSGSYEQYF
TGTGCCAGCAGTGACCGCTTTGGGACTAGCGGGAGTTACGAGCAGTACTTC
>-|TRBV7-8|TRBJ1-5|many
CASSLTSLSNQPQHF
TGTGCCAGCAGCTTAACATCCCTTAGCAATCAGCCCCAGCATTTT
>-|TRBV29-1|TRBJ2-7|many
CSVRGRGGYEQYF
TGCAGCGTTAGAGGCAGGGGGGGATACGAGCAGTACTTC
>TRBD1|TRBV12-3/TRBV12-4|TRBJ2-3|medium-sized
CASSAGGVADTQYF
TGTGCCAGCAGTGCAGGGGGTGTCGCGGATACGCAGTATTTT